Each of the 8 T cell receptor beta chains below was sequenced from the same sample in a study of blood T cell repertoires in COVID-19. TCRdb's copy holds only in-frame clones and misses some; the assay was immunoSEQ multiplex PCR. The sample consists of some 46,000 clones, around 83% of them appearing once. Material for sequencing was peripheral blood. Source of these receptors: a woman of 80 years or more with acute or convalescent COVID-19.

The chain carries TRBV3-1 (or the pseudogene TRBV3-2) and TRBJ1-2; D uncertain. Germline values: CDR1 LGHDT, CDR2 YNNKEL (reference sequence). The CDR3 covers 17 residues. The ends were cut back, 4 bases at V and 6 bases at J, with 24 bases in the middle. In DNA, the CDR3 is TGTGCCAGCAGCCCGGCCGGGGTTAGGGTAAGAGGCGATGGCTACACCTTC. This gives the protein CASSPAGVRVRGDGYTF.

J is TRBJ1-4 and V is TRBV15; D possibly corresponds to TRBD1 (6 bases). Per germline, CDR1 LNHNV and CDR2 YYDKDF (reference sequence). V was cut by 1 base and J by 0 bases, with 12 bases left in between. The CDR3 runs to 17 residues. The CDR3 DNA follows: TGTGCCACCAGCAGAGCCAGGAAGGGGGCAACTAATGAAAAACTGTTTTTT. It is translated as CATSRARKGATNEKLFF.

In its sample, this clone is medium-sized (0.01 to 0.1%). The CDR3 loop reads CARDYQETQYF. DNA for the CDR3: TGCGCCAGGGACTACCAAGAGACCCAGTACTTC. This chain connects TRBV10-1 to TRBJ2-5, with a weak D call TRBD2 (5 bases). V gave up 9 bases and J gave up 0 bases, with 5 bases separating them. The CDR3 totals 11 residues. From germline, CDR1 is WNHNN and CDR2 SYGVQD (reference sequence).

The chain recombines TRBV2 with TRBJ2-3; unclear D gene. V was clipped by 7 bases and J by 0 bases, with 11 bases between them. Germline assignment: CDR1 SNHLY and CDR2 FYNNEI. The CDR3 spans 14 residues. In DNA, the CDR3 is TGTGCCAGCACCGCGGAGTTAAGCACAGATACGCAGTATTTT. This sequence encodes CASTAELSTDTQYF.

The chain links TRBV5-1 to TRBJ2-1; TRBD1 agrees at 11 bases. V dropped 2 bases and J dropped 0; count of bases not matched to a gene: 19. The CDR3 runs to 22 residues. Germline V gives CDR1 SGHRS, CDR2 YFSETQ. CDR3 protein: CASSFTLTGTGGSMGSYNEQFF. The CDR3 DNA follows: TGCGCCAGCAGCTTCACACTTACCGGGACAGGGGGATCCATGGGCTCCTACAATGAGCAGTTCTTC.

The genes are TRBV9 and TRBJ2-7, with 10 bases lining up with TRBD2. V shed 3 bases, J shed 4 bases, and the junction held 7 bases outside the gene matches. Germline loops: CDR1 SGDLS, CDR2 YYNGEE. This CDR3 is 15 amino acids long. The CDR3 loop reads CASSGSGGAGYEQYF. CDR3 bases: TGTGCCAGCAGCGGGAGCGGGGGGGCCGGGTACGAGCAGTACTTC.

CDR3 protein: CASSPTQESPYGYTF. CDR3 nucleotide sequence: TGTGCCAGCTCACCGACACAGGAATCCCCCTATGGCTACACCTTC. The chain couples TRBV18 to TRBJ1-2, with D possibly TRBD1 on 5 matching bases. This CDR3 comprises 15 residues. The germline gives CDR1 KGHSH, CDR2 LQKENI. V dropped 3 bases and J dropped 4 bases, with 15 bases sitting between them.

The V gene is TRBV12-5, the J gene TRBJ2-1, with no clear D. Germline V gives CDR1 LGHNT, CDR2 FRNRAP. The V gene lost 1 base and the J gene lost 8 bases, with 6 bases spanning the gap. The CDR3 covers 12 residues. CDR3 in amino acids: CASGLGQYEQFF. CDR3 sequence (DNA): TGTGCTAGTGGTTTGGGGCAGTATGAGCAGTTCTTC.